This T cell receptor beta chain was obtained from a study of shared clonotypes between healthy human individuals. In the source study's methods: Without quality scores, immunoSEQ junctional reads could not be filtered like full-length reads. The protocol was immunoSEQ multiplex PCR, while the TCRdb copy is restricted to in-frame clones and leaves out a portion. V and J calls and clone size follow that table, whereas D and trimming were derived from the DNA. The sample records a few million clones, more than 80% being singletons. V was clipped by 2 bases and J by 1 base, with 14 bases between them. Germline V gene sequence: CDR1 MNHEY, CDR2 SVGAGI. The CDR3 has 16 amino acids.

The sample comprised naive CD4+ T cells sorted from blood. Subset: CD45RA+ positively selected. This chain links TRBV6-5 with TRBJ1-1, with D possibly matching TRBD1 (5 bases). The origin of this receptor is a young man in good health. The CDR3 DNA follows: TGTGCCAGCAGTTACATGGTGGTGGGGGAGAACACTGAAGCTTTCTTT. The encoded protein is CASSYMVVGENTEAFF.